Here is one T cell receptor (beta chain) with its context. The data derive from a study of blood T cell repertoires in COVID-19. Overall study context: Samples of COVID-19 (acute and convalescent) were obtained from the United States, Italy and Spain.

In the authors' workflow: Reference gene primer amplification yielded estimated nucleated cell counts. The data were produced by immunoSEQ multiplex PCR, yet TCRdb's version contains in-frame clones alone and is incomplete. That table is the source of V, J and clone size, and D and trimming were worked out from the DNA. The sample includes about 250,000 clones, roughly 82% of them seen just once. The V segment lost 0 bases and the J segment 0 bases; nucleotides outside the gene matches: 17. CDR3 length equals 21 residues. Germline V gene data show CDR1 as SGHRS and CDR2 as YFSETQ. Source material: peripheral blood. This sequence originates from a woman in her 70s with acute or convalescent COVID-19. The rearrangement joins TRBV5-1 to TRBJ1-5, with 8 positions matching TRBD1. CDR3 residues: CASSLATRSDREGYSNQPQHF. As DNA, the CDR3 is TGCGCCAGCAGCTTGGCCACGAGGTCGGACAGGGAGGGTTATAGCAATCAGCCCCAGCATTTT.